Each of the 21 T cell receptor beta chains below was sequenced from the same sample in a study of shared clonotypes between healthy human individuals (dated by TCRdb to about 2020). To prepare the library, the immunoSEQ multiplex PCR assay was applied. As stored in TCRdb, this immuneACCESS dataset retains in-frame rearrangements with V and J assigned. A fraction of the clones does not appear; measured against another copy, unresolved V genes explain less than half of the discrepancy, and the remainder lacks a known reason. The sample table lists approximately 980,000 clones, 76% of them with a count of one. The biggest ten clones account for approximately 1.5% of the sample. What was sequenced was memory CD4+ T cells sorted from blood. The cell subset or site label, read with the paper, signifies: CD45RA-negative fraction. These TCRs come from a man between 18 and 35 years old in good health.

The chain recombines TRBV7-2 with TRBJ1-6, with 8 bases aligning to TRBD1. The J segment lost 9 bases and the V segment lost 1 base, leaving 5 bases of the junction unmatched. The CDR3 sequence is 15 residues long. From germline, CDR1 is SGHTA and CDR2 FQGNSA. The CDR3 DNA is TGTGCCAGCAGCTTAGAGACAGGGGTTGGTTCACCCCTCCACTTT. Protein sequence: CASSLETGVGSPLHF.

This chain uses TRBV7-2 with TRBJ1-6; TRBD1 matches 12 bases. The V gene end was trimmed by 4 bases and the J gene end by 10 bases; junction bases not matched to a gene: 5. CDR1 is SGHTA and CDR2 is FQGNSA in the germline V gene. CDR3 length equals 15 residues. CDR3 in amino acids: CASSSGQGARSPLHF. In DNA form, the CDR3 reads TGTGCCAGCAGCTCGGGACAGGGGGCCAGATCACCCCTCCACTTT.

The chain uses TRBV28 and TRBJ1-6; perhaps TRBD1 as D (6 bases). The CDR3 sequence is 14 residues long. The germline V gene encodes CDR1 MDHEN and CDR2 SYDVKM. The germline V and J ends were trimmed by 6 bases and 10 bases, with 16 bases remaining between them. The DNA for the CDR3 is TGTGCCAGCAGCTCAACAGGGAACAGATCACCCCTCCACTTT. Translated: CASSSTGNRSPLHF.

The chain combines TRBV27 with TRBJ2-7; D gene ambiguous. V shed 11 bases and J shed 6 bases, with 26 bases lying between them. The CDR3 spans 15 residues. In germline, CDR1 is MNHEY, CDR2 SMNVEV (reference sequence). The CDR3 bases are TGTGCCGACCACCTGTCCGGACCGGTTCCATCCGAGCAGTACTTC. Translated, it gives CADHLSGPVPSEQYF.

CDR3 DNA sequence: TGCGCCAGCAGCCTGTCCCCAGGGTCCTACGAGCAGTACTTC. Amino acid sequence: CASSLSPGSYEQYF. The rearrangement joins TRBV4-3 to TRBJ2-7; possibly TRBD1 for D (5 bases). The V end lost 4 bases, the J end lost 1 base, and 11 bases lay between the germline ends. The CDR3 spans 14 residues. Germline V gives CDR1 LGHNA, CDR2 YSLEER.

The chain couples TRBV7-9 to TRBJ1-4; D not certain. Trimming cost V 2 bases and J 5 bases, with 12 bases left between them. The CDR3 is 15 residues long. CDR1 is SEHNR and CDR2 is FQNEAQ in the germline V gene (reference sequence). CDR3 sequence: CASSLSWRMNEKLFF. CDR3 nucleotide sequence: TGTGCCAGCAGCTTAAGCTGGCGGATGAATGAAAAACTGTTTTTT.

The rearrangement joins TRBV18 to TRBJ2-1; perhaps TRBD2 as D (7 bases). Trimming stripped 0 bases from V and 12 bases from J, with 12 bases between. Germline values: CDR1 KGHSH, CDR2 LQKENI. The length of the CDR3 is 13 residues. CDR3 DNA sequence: TGTGCCAGCTCACCACCCGGAAGGGGGGGGCAGTTCTTC. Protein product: CASSPPGRGGQFF.

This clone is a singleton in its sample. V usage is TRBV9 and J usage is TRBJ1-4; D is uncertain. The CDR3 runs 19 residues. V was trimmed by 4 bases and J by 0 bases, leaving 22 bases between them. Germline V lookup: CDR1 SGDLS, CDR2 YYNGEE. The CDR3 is CASSSPGVLGPATNEKLFF. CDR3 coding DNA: TGTGCCAGCAGCTCCCCTGGGGTCCTAGGGCCAGCAACTAATGAAAAACTGTTTTTT.

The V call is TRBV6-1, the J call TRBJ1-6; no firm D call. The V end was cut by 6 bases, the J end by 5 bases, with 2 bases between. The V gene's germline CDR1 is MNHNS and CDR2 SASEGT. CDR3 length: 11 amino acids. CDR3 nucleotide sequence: TGTGCCAGCAGGGATAATTCACCCCTCCACTTT. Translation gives CASRDNSPLHF.

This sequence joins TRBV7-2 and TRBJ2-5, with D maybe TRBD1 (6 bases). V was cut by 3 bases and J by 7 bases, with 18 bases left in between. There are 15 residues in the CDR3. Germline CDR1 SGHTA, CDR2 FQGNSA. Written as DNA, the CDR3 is TGTGCCAGCAGCTTTGATATGTCGGTGGGGGCGACCCAGTACTTC. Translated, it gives CASSFDMSVGATQYF.

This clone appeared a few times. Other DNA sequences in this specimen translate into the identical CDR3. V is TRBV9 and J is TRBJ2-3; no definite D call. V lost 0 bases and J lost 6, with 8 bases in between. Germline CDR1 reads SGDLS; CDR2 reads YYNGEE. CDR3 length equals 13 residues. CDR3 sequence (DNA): TGTGCCAGCAGCGTAGAATCTAGGGATACGCAGTATTTT. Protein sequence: CASSVESRDTQYF.

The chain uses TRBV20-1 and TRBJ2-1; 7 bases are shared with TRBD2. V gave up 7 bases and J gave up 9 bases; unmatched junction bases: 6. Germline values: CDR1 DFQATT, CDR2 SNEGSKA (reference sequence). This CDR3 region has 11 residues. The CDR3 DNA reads TGCAGTGACCCAGCTAGCGGTGAGCAGTTCTTC. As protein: CSDPASGEQFF.

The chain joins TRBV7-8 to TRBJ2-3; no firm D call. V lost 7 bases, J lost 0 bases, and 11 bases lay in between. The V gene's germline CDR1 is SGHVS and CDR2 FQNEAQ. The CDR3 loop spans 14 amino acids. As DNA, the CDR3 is TGTGCCAGCAACCGGTACAGTAGCACAGATACGCAGTATTTT. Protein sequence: CASNRYSSTDTQYF.

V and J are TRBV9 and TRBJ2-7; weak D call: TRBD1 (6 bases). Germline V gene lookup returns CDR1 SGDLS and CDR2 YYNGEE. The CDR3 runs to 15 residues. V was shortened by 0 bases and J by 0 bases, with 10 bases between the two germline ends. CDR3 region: CASSVALGGSYEQYF. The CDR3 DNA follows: TGTGCCAGCAGCGTAGCTTTAGGGGGCTCCTACGAGCAGTACTTC. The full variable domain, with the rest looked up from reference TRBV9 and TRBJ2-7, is DSGVTQTPKHLITATGQRVTLRCSPRSGDLSVYWYQQSLDQGLQFLIQYYNGEERAKGNILERFSAQQFPDLHSELNLSSLELGDSALYFCASSVALGGSYEQYFGPGTRLTVT.

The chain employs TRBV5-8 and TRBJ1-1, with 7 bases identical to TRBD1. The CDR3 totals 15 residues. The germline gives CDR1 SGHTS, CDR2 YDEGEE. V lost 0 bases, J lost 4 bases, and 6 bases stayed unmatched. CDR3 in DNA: TGTGCCAGCAGCTTGGGACAGGGTTTACGCACTGAAGCTTTCTTT. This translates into CASSLGQGLRTEAFF.

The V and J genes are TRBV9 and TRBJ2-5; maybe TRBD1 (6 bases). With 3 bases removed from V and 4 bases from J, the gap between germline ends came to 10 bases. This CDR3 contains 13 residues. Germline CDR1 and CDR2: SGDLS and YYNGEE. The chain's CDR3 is CASSAEDRETQYF. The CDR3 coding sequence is TGTGCCAGCAGCGCAGAGGACAGAGAGACCCAGTACTTC. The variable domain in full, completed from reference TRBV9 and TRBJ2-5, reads DSGVTQTPKHLITATGQRVTLRCSPRSGDLSVYWYQQSLDQGLQFLIQYYNGEERAKGNILERFSAQQFPDLHSELNLSSLELGDSALYFCASSAEDRETQYFGPGTRLLVL.

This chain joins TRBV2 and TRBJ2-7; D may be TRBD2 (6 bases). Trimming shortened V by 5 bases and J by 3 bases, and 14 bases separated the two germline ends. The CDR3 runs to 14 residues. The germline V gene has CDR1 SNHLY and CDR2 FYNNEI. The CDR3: CASSTGRNFYEQYF. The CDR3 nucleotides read TGTGCCAGCAGTACGGGGAGGAACTTCTACGAGCAGTACTTC.

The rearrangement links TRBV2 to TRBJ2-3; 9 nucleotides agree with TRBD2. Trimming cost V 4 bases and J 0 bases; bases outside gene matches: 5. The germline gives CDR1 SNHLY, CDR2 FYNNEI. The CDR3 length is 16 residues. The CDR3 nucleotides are TGTGCCAGCAGTGGACAGCGGGGGGCTAGCACAGATACGCAGTATTTT. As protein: CASSGQRGASTDTQYF.

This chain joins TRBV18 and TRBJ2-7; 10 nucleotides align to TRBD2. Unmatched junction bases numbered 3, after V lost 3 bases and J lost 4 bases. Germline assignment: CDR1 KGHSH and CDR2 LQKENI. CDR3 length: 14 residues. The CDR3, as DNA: TGTGCCAGCTCACCCGGACTAGCGGTTTACGAGCAGTACTTC. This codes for CASSPGLAVYEQYF.

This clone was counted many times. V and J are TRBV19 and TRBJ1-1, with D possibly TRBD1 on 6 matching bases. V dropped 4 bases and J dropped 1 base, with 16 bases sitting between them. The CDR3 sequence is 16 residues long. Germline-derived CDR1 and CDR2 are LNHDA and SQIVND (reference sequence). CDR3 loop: CASSTYREGGNTEAFF. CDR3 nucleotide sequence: TGTGCCAGTAGTACCTACAGGGAAGGGGGGAACACTGAAGCTTTCTTT.

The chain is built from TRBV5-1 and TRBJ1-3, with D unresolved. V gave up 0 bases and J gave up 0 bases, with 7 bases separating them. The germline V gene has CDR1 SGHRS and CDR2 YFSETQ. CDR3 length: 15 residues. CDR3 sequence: CASSLAPNSGNTIYF. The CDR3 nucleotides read TGCGCCAGCAGCTTGGCCCCCAACTCTGGAAACACCATATATTTT. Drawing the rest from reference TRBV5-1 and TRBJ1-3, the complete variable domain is KAGVTQTPRYLIKTRGQQVTLSCSPISGHRSVSWYQQTPGQGLQFLFEYFSETQRNKGNFPGRFSGRQFSNSRSEMNVSTLELGDSALYLCASSLAPNSGNTIYFGEGSWLTVV.